This TCR beta chain was sequenced for a study of radiation and T cells in renal cell carcinoma. Study-wide points: No pretreatment tumor biopsies were available for baseline clonotypes.

To note about this clone: Its antigen is still unknown.

With 3 bases removed from V and 5 bases from J, the gap between germline ends came to 14 bases. The V gene's germline CDR1 is MGHRA and CDR2 YSYEKL. This CDR3 has 15 residues. Clones were read by immunoSEQ multiplex PCR, and TCRdb kept only the in-frame ones, dropping some. The table shows fewer than 200,000 clones, with about 85% occurring only once. The time point: blood 4 weeks post-SBRT, at nephrectomy. Treatment described: 15 Gy SBRT to primary tumor, nephrectomy 4 weeks later. Source: blood, taken from a patient whose treatment included radiotherapy and nephrectomy. V and J are TRBV4-1 and TRBJ1-5, with unresolved D. The source is a woman aged 45-65 years with renal cell carcinoma. CDR3 DNA: TGCGCCAGCAGCCACTACAAGGGCGGTGATCAGCCCCAGCATTTT. It codes for CASSHYKGGDQPQHF.